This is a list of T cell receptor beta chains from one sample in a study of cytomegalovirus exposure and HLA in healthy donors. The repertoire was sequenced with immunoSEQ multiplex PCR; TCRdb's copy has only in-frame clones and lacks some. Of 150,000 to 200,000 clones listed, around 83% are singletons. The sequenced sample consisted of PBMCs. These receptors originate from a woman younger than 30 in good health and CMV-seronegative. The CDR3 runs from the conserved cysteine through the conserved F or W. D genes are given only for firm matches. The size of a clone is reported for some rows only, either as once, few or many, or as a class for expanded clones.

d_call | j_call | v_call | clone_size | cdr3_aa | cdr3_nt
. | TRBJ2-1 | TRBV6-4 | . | CASSDSSGPYNEQFF | TGTGCCAGCAGTGACTCTAGCGGTCCTTACAATGAGCAGTTCTTC
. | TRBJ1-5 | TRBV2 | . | CASSGRGASGDQPQHF | TGTGCCAGCAGTGGAAGAGGGGCTTCGGGAGATCAGCCCCAGCATTTT
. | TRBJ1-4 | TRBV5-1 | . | CASSQAPSEATNEKLFF | TGCGCCAGCAGCCAGGCGCCCTCCGAAGCAACTAATGAAAAACTGTTTTTT
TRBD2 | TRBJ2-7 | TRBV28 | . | CASSPVGGRIYEQYF | TGTGCCAGCAGTCCCGTTGGCGGGAGGATCTACGAGCAGTACTTC
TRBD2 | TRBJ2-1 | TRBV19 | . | CASNLAGTYNEQFF | TGTGCCAGTAATCTAGCGGGAACCTACAATGAGCAGTTCTTC
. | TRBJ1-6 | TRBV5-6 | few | CASSQQGSGSPLHF | TGTGCCAGCAGCCAACAGGGAAGCGGTTCACCCCTCCACTTT
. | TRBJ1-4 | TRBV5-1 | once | CASSLAGGSTNEKLFF | TGCGCCAGCAGCTTGGCGGGTGGGTCAACTAATGAAAAACTGTTTTTT
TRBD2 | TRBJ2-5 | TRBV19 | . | CASSTGLADNRHF | TGTGCCAGTAGTACGGGACTAGCTGATAATAGGCACTTC
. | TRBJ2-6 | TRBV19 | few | CASSTRSGANVLTF | TGTGCCAGTAGTACCCGCTCTGGGGCCAACGTCCTGACTTTC
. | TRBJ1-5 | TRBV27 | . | CASREGGYAGNQPQHF | TGTGCCAGCAGGGAGGGCGGGTATGCAGGCAATCAGCCCCAGCATTTT
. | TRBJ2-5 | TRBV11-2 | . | CASSLVVSGETQYF | TGTGCCAGCAGCTTAGTGGTGTCGGGGGAGACCCAGTACTTC
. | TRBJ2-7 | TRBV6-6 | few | CASSYSKSAKYEQYF | TGTGCCAGCAGTTACTCGAAGTCAGCGAAGTACGAGCAGTACTTC
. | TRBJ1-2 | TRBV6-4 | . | CASTSRRAYGYTF | TGTGCCAGCACCTCTCGGCGGGCCTATGGCTACACCTTC
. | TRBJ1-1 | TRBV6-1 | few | CASSEVPDTEAFF | TGTGCCAGCAGTGAAGTTCCAGACACTGAAGCTTTCTTT
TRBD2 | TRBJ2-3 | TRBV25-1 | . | CASSGGLAGSDTQYF | TGTGCCAGCAGTGGGGGACTAGCGGGATCAGATACGCAGTATTTT
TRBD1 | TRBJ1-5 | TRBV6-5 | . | CASRPTGQGPQPQHF | TGTGCCAGCAGACCTACGGGACAGGGTCCTCAGCCCCAGCATTTT
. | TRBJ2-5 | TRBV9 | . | CASSDRSGYLETQYF | TGTGCCAGCAGCGACAGAAGCGGATATTTGGAGACCCAGTACTTC
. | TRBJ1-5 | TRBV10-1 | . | CASRTVQPQHF | TGCGCCAGCAGGACAGTTCAGCCCCAGCATTTT
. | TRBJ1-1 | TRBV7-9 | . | CASSLSGEDKAFF | TGTGCCAGCAGCTTATCCGGGGAAGACAAAGCTTTCTTT
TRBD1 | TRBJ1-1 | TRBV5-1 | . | CASKRDRGRVTEAFF | TGCGCCAGCAAAAGGGACAGGGGGCGAGTCACTGAAGCTTTCTTT
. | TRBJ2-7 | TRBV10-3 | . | CAISESRGGVIYEQYF | TGTGCCATCAGTGAGTCGAGGGGGGGGGTTATTTACGAGCAGTACTTC
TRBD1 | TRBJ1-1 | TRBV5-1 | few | CASTPSSGQANTEAFF | TGCGCCAGCACCCCGTCTTCGGGACAGGCTAACACTGAAGCTTTCTTT
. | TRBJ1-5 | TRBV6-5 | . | CASSRGGAGDQPQHF | TGTGCCAGCAGTCGCGGGGGGGCGGGAGATCAGCCCCAGCATTTT
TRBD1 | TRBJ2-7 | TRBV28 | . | CASSRLGTGSYEQYF | TGTGCCAGCAGCCGTCTGGGGACAGGGAGCTACGAGCAGTACTTC
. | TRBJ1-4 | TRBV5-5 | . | CASSPPTGVDEKLFF | TGTGCCAGCAGCCCGCCGACAGGAGTAGATGAAAAACTGTTTTTT
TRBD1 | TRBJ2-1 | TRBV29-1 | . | CSVLTTGGLYNEQFF | TGCAGCGTCTTAACCACAGGGGGTCTGTACAATGAGCAGTTCTTC
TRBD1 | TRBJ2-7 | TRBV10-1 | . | CASSDTRQGTYEQYF | TGCGCCAGCAGCGACACCCGACAGGGGACCTACGAGCAGTACTTC
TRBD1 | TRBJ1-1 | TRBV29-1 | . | CSASRGQPMNTEAFF | TGCAGCGCCTCCAGGGGGCAGCCGATGAACACTGAAGCTTTCTTT
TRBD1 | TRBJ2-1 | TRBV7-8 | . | CASSYRQGSHDNEQFF | TGTGCCAGCAGCTACCGACAGGGCTCCCACGACAATGAGCAGTTCTTC
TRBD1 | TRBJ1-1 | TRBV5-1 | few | CASAGTGAVDTEAFF | TGCGCCAGCGCTGGGACAGGGGCTGTGGACACTGAAGCTTTCTTT
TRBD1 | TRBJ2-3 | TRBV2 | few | CATCRDRSTDTQYF | TGTGCCACGTGCCGGGACAGGTCCACAGATACGCAGTATTTT
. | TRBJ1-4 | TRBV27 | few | CASSRLRATNEKLFF | TGTGCCAGCAGCCGCCTCAGGGCCACTAATGAAAAACTGTTTTTT
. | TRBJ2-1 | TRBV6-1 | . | CASSEKRSVYNEQFF | TGTGCCAGCAGTGAAAAGCGCTCGGTCTACAATGAGCAGTTCTTC
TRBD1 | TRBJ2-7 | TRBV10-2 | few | CASSESPGGADEQYF | TGCGCCAGCAGTGAGTCCCCAGGGGGCGCGGACGAGCAGTACTTC
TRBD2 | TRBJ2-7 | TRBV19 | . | CASSMKSSGGARSYEQYF | TGTGCCAGTAGTATGAAGTCTAGCGGGGGAGCGAGATCCTACGAGCAGTACTTC
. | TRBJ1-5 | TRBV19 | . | CATSRSGNQPQHF | TGTGCCACTTCCCGCTCGGGCAATCAGCCCCAGCATTTT
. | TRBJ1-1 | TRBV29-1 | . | CSAPEGTEAFF | TGCAGCGCCCCGGAGGGCACTGAAGCTTTCTTT
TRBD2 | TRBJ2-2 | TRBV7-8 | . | CASSLVAGGPATGELFF | TGTGCCAGCAGCTTAGTCGCGGGAGGGCCAGCCACCGGGGAGCTGTTTTTT
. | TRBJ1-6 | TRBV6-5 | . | CASIKGGDDSPLHF | TGTGCCAGCATTAAGGGGGGGGATGACTCACCCCTCCACTTT
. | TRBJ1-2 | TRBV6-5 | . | CASSRGRGAAGYTF | TGTGCCAGCAGTAGGGGGAGGGGGGCTGCCGGCTACACCTTC
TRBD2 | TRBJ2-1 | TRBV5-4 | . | CASTSGRFQEQFF | TGTGCCAGCACTAGCGGGAGGTTCCAAGAGCAGTTCTTC
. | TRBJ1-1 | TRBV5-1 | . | CASSSSATGGAFF | TGCGCCAGCAGCTCCTCAGCAACCGGGGGGGCTTTCTTT
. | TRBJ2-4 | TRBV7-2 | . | CASSLRTAQYF | TGTGCCAGCAGCCTCAGGACAGCACAGTACTTC
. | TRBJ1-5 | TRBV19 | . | CASSIDMSSHQPQHF | TGTGCCAGTAGTATAGACATGTCCAGTCACCAGCCCCAGCATTTT
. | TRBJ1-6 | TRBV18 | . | CASSPSVSSYNSPLHF | TGTGCCAGCTCACCTAGCGTGAGCTCCTATAATTCACCCCTCCACTTT
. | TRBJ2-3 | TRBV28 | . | CASSPTEGGAIRDTQYF | TGTGCCAGCAGTCCCACGGAGGGCGGAGCCATACGGGATACGCAGTATTTT
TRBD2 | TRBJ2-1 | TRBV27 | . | CASSFPALAGVYNEQFF | TGTGCCAGCAGTTTTCCCGCACTAGCGGGGGTCTACAATGAGCAGTTCTTC
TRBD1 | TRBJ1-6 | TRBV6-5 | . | CASSYQTGSGSPLHF | TGTGCCAGCAGTTACCAGACAGGGAGCGGTTCACCCCTCCACTTT
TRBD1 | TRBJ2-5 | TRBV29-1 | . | CSVEDLQQGAWETQYF | TGCAGCGTTGAAGATCTTCAACAGGGGGCCTGGGAGACCCAGTACTTC
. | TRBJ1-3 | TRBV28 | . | CASFLGAGNTIYF | TGTGCCAGCTTTCTCGGAGCTGGAAACACCATATATTTT
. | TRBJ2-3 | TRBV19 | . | CASSIAGSDTQYF | TGTGCCAGTAGTATAGCGGGATCAGATACGCAGTATTTT
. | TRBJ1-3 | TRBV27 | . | CASSLRGGSGNTIYF | TGTGCCAGCAGTTTAAGGGGAGGCTCTGGAAACACCATATATTTT
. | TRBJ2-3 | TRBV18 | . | CASSQAGTSTDTQYF | TGTGCCAGCTCACAGGCAGGGACTAGCACAGATACGCAGTATTTT
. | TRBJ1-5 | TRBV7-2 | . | CASSLWRDSNQPQHF | TGTGCCAGCAGCTTGTGGAGGGATAGCAATCAGCCCCAGCATTTT